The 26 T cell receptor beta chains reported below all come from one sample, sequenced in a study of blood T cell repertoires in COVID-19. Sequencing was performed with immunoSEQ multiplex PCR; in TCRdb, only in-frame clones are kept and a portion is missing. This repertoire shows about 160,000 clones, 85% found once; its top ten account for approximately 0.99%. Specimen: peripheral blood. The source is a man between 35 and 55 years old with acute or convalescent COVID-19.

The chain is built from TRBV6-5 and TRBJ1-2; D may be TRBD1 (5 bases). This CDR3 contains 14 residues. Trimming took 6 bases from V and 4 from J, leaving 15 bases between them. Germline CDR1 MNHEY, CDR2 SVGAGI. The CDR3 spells CASRSSGGAYGYTF. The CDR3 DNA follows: TGTGCCAGCAGAAGCTCCGGTGGGGCCTATGGCTACACCTTC.

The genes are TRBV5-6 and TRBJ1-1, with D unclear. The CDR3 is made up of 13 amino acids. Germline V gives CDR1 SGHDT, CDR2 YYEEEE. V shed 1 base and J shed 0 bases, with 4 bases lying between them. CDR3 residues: CASSLTVNTEAFF. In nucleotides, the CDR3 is TGTGCCAGCAGCTTGACAGTGAACACTGAAGCTTTCTTT.

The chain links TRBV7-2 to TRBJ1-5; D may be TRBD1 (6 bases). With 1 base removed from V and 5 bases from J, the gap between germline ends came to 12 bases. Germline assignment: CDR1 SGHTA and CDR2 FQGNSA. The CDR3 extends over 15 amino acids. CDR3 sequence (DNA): TGTGCCAGCAGCTTAGAACAGGGCCTAGATCAGCCCCAGCATTTT. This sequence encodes CASSLEQGLDQPQHF.

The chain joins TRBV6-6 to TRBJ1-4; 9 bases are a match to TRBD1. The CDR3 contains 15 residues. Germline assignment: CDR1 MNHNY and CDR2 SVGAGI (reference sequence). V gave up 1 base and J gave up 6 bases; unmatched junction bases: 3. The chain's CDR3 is CASSYYRGPDEKLFF. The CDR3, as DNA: TGTGCCAGCAGTTACTACAGGGGGCCGGATGAAAAACTGTTTTTT.

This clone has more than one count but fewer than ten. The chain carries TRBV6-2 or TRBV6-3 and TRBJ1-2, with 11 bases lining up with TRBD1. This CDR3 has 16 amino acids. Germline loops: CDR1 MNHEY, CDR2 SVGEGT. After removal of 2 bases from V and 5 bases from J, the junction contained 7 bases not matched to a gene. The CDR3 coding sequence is TGTGCCAGCAGTTACGGTCTCGGACAGGGGGCGTATGGCTACACCTTC. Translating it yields CASSYGLGQGAYGYTF.

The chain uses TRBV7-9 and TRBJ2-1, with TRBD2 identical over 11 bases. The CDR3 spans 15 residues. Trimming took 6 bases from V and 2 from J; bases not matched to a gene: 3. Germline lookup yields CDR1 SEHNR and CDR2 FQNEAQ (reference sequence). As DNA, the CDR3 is TGTGCCAGCAGACGACTAGCGGGAACCTACAATGAGCAGTTCTTC. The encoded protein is CASRRLAGTYNEQFF.

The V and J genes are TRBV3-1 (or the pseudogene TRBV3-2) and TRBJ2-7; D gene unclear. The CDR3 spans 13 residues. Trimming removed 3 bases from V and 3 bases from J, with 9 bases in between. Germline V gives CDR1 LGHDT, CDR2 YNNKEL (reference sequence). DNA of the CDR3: TGTGCCAGCAGCCATACAAACCGCTACGAGCAGTACTTC. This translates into CASSHTNRYEQYF.

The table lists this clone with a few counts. The CDR3 region has the DNA TGCGCCAGCAGCGAAGGGGCGGGGGCCCAGCCCCAGCATTTT. It codes for CASSEGAGAQPQHF. This chain links TRBV5-1 with TRBJ1-5; perhaps TRBD1 as D (6 bases). The CDR3 is 14 amino acids. Germline CDR1 SGHRS, CDR2 YFSETQ. The V gene lost 4 bases and the J gene lost 7 bases, with 15 bases spanning the gap.

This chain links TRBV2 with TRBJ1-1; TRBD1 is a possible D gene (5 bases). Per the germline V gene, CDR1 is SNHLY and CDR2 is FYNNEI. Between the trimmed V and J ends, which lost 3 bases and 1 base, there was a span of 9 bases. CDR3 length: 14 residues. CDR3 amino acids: CASSDRAKNTEAFF. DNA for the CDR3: TGTGCCAGCAGTGACAGGGCGAAGAACACTGAAGCTTTCTTT.

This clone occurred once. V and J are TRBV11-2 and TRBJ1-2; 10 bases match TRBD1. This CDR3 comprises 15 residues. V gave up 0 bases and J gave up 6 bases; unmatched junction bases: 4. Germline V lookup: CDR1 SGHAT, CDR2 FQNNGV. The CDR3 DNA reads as TGTGCCAGCAGCTTAGAGGGACAGGGGTCTCATGGCTACACCTTC. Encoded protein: CASSLEGQGSHGYTF.

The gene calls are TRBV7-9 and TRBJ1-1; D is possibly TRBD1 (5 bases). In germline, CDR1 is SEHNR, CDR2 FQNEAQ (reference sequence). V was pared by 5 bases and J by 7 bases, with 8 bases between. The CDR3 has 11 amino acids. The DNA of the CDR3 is TGTGCCAGCAGCGGCACAGGTGAAGCTTTCTTT. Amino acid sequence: CASSGTGEAFF.

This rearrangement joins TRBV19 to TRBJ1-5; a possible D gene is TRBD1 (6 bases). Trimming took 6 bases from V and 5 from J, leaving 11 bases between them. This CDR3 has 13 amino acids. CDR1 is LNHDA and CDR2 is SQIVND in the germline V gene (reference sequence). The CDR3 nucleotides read TGTGCCAGTAGAGGACAGAAATATCAGCCCCAGCATTTT. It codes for CASRGQKYQPQHF.

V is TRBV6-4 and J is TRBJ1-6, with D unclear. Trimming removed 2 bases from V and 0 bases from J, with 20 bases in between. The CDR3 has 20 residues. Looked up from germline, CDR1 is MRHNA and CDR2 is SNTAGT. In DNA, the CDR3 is TGTGCCAGCAGTGACCTCAAAGGAGTACTCTCGAGCTCCTATAATTCACCCCTCCACTTT. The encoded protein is CASSDLKGVLSSSYNSPLHF.

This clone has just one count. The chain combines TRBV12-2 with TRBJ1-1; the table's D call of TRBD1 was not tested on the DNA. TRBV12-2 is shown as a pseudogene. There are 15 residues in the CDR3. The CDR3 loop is CASRNLQGPSTEAFF. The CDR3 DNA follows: TGTGCAAGTCGCAACCTCCAGGGGCCGTCCACTGAAGCTTTCTTT.

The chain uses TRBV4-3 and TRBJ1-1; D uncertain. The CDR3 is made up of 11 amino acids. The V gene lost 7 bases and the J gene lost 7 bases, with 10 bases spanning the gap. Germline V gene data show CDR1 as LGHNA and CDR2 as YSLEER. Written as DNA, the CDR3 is TGCGCCAGCACCCTCACGGGTGAAGCTTTCTTT. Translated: CASTLTGEAFF.

The CDR3 is CASRARAGQGSEAFF. As DNA, the CDR3 is TGTGCCAGCAGAGCCCGCGCGGGACAGGGGTCTGAAGCTTTCTTT. The chain links TRBV7-2 to TRBJ1-1; 10 nucleotides line up with TRBD1. Trimming at V came to 6 bases and at J to 6 bases, leaving 10 bases not matched to a gene. Germline V gene sequence: CDR1 SGHTA, CDR2 FQGNSA. The CDR3 has 15 amino acids.

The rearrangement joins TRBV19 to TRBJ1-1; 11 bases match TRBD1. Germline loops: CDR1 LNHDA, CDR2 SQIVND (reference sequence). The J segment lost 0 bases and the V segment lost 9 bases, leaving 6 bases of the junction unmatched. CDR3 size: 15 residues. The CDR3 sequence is CASEKGQGVNTEAFF. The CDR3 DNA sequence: TGTGCCAGCGAGAAGGGACAGGGGGTGAACACTGAAGCTTTCTTT. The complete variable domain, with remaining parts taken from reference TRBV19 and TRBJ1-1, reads DGGITQSPKYLFRKEGQNVTLSCEQNLNHDAMYWYRQDPGQGLRLIYYSQIVNDFQKGDIAEGYSVSREKKESFPLTVTSAQKNPTAFYLCASEKGQGVNTEAFFGQGTRLTVV.

The CDR3 DNA reads as TGTGCCAGTAGTATAGGGGGGATGACTAGTCTGAATGAGCAGTTCTTC. Translating it yields CASSIGGMTSLNEQFF. This rearrangement joins TRBV19 to TRBJ2-1; a weak D match, TRBD2 (6 bases). The CDR3 runs 16 residues. Germline loops: CDR1 LNHDA, CDR2 SQIVND (reference sequence). The V end lost 1 base, the J end lost 7 bases, and 17 bases lay between the germline ends.

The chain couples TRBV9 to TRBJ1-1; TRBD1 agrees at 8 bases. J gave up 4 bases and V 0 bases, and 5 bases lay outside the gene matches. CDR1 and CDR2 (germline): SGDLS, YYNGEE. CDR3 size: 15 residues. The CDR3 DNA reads TGTGCCAGCAGCGTAGGGAACAGGGGGGGCACTGAAGCTTTCTTT. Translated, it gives CASSVGNRGGTEAFF.

The CDR3 loop reads CASSLKERNTGELFF. The CDR3 DNA reads as TGTGCCAGCAGCTTGAAGGAGAGGAACACCGGGGAGCTGTTTTTT. The rearrangement joins TRBV5-4 to TRBJ2-2; D uncertain. V was pared by 1 base and J by 1 base, with 8 bases between. CDR3 length: 15 amino acids. The V gene's germline CDR1 is SGHNT and CDR2 YYREEE (reference sequence).

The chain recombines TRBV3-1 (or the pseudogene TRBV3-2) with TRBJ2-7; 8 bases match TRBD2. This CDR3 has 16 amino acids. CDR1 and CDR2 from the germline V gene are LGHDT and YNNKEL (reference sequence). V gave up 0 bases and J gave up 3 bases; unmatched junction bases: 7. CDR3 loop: CASSQDRRGVFYEQYF. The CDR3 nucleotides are TGTGCCAGCAGCCAAGATAGGCGGGGGGTCTTCTACGAGCAGTACTTC.

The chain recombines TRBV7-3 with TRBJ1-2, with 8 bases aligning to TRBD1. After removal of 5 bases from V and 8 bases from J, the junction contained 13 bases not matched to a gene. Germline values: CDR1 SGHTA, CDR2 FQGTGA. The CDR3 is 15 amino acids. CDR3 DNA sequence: TGTGCCAGCAGCACCCAACCGACAGGGGTGATGGGCTACACCTTC. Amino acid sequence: CASSTQPTGVMGYTF. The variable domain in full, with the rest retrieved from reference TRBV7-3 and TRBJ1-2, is GAGVSQTPSNKVTEKGKYVELRCDPISGHTALYWYRQSLGQGPEFLIYFQGTGAADDSGLPNDRFFAVRPEGSVSTLKIQRTERGDSAVYLCASSTQPTGVMGYTFGSGTRLTVV.

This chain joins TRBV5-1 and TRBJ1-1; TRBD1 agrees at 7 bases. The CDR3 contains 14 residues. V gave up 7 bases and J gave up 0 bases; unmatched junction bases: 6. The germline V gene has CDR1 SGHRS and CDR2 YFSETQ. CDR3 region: CASHDRALNTEAFF. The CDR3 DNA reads TGCGCCAGCCATGACAGGGCCCTGAACACTGAAGCTTTCTTT.

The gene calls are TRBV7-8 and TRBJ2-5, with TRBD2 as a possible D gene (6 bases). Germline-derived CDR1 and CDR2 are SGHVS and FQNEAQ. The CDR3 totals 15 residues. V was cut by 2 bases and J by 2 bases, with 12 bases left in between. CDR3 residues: CASSLLLAVQETQYF. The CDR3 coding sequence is TGTGCCAGCAGCTTATTACTAGCAGTGCAAGAGACCCAGTACTTC.

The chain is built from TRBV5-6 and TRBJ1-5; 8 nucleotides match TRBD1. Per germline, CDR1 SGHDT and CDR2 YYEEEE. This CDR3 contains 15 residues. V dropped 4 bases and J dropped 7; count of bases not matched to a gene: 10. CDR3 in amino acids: CASSPSTGGEQPQHF. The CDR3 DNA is TGTGCCAGCAGCCCTTCCACAGGGGGAGAACAGCCCCAGCATTTT.

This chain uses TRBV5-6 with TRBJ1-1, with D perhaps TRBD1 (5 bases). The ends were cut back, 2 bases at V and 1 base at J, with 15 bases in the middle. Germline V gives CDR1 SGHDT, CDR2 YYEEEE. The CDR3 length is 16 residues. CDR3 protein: CASSFQGPTGNTEAFF. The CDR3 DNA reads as TGTGCCAGCAGCTTTCAAGGGCCAACAGGGAACACTGAAGCTTTCTTT.